This T cell receptor beta chain derives from a study of identifying expanded T cells in peripheral blood. Collection occurred without any documented infections or immune events in donors. Sequencing used immunoSEQ multiplex PCR; TCRdb keeps in-frame clones, though not all of them. Of more than 85,000 clones listed, about 91% are singletons. Study-level findings and limits: Technical replicates showed about 1.2 changed clones; two weeks about 16.4; four weeks 19.

Germline V lookup: CDR1 SGHRS, CDR2 YFSETQ. The CDR3 sequence is 16 residues long. With V trimmed by 3 bases and J by 4 bases, 4 bases remained unmatched. To note about this clone: Its antigen remains unidentified.

The sequenced material came from blood. V usage is TRBV5-1 and J usage is TRBJ2-3, with 14 bases identical to TRBD2. The sequence was obtained from a person aged 18-70 years in good health. The CDR3 region has the DNA TGCGCCAGCAGCTCGGGACTAGCGGGAGCCCCAGATACGCAGTATTTT. Translated: CASSSGLAGAPDTQYF.